This TCR beta chain was obtained from a study of cytomegalovirus exposure and HLA in healthy donors. Whole-study findings and limits: According to a later analysis, most TCR beta chains associated with CMV appeared HLA-restricted.

The germline CDR1 and CDR2 sequences are LNHDA and SQIVND (reference sequence). V was clipped by 5 bases and J by 4 bases; unmatched bases: 10. The CDR3 has 15 residues. Amplification used 60 Vbeta primers and 13 Jbeta primers. Profiling relied on immunoSEQ multiplex PCR, and the TCRdb table lists in-frame clones only, not all of them. This sample has about 100,000 clones, with more than 65% found just once. A word on this clone: Antigen specificity is unknown.

Material for sequencing was PBMCs. This rearrangement joins TRBV19 to TRBJ1-1, with 7 nucleotides matching TRBD1. This clonotype was sampled from a woman in her late teens or twenties in good health and CMV-seropositive. CDR3 protein: CASSDPYRDSTEAFF. The CDR3 bases are TGTGCCAGTAGTGATCCCTACAGGGACAGCACTGAAGCTTTCTTT.